This is a list of T cell receptor beta chains from one sample in a study of cytomegalovirus exposure and HLA in healthy donors. Generated by immunoSEQ multiplex PCR, the TCRdb table keeps only in-frame clones and is missing some. The table includes 150,000 to 200,000 clones, more than 80% detected once. Specimen: PBMCs. Every receptor here comes from a boy aged 5-17 years in good health and CMV-seronegative. Each CDR3 is given with its conserved first and last residue. The D gene is left open where the match is weak. Size values are once, few and many counts, or a class for expanded clones, and some rows have none.

d_call clone_size j_call v_call cdr3_aa cdr3_nt
TRBD1 NA TRBJ2-1 TRBV6-1 CASSSGGIAYNEQFF TGTGCCAGCAGTTCAGGGGGCATCGCCTACAATGAGCAGTTCTTC
TRBD2 once TRBJ2-3 TRBV7-3 CASSLGGGGDTQYF TGTGCCAGCAGCTTAGGCGGGGGTGGAGATACGCAGTATTTT
TRBD2 NA TRBJ2-1 TRBV6-5 CASSYPGGAYNEQFF TGTGCCAGCAGTTATCCTGGGGGGGCCTACAATGAGCAGTTCTTC
TRBD1 NA TRBJ2-7 TRBV5-5 CASSYGQGVLTYEQYF TGTGCCAGCAGCTACGGACAGGGTGTCTTGACTTACGAGCAGTACTTC
TRBD2 few TRBJ2-5 TRBV20-1 CSASGGGQQYF TGCAGTGCTTCGGGCGGGGGGCAGCAGTACTTC
TRBD1 once TRBJ2-7 TRBV4-1 CASRAGDRRLYEQYF TGCGCCAGCAGGGCTGGGGACAGACGATTATACGAGCAGTACTTC
NA NA TRBJ1-1 TRBV7-8 CASSSFRGAGVNTEAFF TGTGCCAGCAGCTCGTTCAGGGGAGCAGGGGTGAACACTGAAGCTTTCTTT
TRBD2 NA TRBJ2-7 TRBV5-4 CASSTGLAGGEQYF TGTGCCAGCAGCACGGGACTAGCGGGAGGCGAGCAGTACTTC
NA NA TRBJ1-5 TRBV11-2 CASSFFSGQPQHF TGTGCCAGCAGCTTTTTTAGCGGCCAGCCCCAGCATTTT
NA NA TRBJ2-3 TRBV7-9 CASSPSGTRGTDTQYF TGTGCCAGCAGCCCCTCCGGGACAAGGGGCACAGATACGCAGTATTTT
NA NA TRBJ1-6 TRBV15 CATSRDMNDRDNSPLHF TGTGCCACCAGCAGAGATATGAACGATCGGGATAATTCACCCCTCCACTTT
NA once TRBJ1-2 TRBV9 CASSVEARGDYGYTF TGTGCCAGCAGCGTAGAGGCCAGGGGAGACTATGGCTACACCTTC
NA NA TRBJ2-7 TRBV2 CASSVGLYEQYF TGTGCCAGCAGTGTTGGCTTGTACGAGCAGTACTTC
NA NA TRBJ1-2 TRBV13 CASSLGRRGYGYTF TGTGCCAGCAGCTTAGGCCGCAGGGGCTATGGCTACACCTTC
TRBD2 NA TRBJ2-1 TRBV9 CASSVDGGGRAGNEQFF TGTGCCAGCAGCGTAGACGGGGGAGGGAGGGCCGGCAATGAGCAGTTCTTC
NA few TRBJ2-7 TRBV6-6 CASSHGRDSSYEQYF TGTGCCAGCAGCCACGGGCGGGACAGCTCCTACGAGCAGTACTTC
TRBD1 few TRBJ1-6 TRBV7-2 CASSGQAGVLYNSPLHF TGTGCCAGCAGCGGACAGGCAGGGGTTTTGTATAATTCACCCCTCCACTTT
TRBD2 NA TRBJ2-3 TRBV5-1 CASSPVPSYSGATDTQYF TGCGCCAGCAGCCCGGTACCATCTTATAGCGGGGCCACAGATACGCAGTATTTT
NA NA TRBJ1-3 TRBV27 CATRQGLNSGNTIYF TGTGCCACCCGGCAGGGACTGAACTCTGGAAACACCATATATTTT